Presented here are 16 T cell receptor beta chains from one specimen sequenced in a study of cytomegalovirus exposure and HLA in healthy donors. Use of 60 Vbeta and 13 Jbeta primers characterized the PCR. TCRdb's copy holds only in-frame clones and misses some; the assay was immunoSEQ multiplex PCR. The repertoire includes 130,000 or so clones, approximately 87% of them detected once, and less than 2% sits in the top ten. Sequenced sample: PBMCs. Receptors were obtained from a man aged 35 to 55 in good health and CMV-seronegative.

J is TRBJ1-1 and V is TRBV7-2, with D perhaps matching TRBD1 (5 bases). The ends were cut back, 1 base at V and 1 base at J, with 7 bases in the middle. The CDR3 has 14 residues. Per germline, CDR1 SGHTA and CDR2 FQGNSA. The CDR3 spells CASSLGRANTEAFF. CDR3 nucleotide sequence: TGTGCCAGCAGCTTAGGCAGGGCGAACACTGAAGCTTTCTTT.

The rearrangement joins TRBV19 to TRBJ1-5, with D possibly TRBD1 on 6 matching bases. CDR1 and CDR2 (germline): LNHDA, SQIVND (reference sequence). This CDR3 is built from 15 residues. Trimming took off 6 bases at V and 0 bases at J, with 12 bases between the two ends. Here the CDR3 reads CASSTQGNSNQPQHF. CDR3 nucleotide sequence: TGTGCCAGTAGCACACAGGGCAATAGCAATCAGCCCCAGCATTTT.

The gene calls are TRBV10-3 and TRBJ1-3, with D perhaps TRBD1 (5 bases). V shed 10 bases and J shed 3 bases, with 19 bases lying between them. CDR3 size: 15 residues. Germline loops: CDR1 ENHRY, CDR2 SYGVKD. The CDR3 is CATKQDLIFGNTIYF. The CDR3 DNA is TGTGCCACCAAACAGGATCTCATCTTTGGAAACACCATATATTTT.

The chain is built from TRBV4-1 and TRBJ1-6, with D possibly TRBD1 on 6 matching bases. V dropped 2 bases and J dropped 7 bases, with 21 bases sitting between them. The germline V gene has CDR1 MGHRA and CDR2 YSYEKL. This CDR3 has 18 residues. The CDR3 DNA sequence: TGCGCCAGCAGCCAAAAAATCGTAGGGGACACGAAAAATTCACCCCTCCACTTT. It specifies CASSQKIVGDTKNSPLHF.

The CDR3 sequence is CAIIDSNTEAFF. The CDR3 DNA reads as TGTGCCATCATAGACAGCAACACTGAAGCTTTCTTT. V and J are TRBV10-3 and TRBJ1-1; a possible D gene is TRBD1 (5 bases). This CDR3 comprises 12 residues. V lost 7 bases to trimming and J lost 2 bases, with 8 bases between them. Germline assignment: CDR1 ENHRY and CDR2 SYGVKD.

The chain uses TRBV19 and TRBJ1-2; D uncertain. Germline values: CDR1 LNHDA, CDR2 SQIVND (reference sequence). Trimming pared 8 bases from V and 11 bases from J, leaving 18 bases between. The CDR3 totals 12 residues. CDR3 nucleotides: TGTGCCAGTTTCCACCGGGAGGGCGGTTACACCTTC. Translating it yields CASFHREGGYTF. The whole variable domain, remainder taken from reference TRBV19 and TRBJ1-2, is DGGITQSPKYLFRKEGQNVTLSCEQNLNHDAMYWYRQDPGQGLRLIYYSQIVNDFQKGDIAEGYSVSREKKESFPLTVTSAQKNPTAFYLCASFHREGGYTFGSGTRLTVV.

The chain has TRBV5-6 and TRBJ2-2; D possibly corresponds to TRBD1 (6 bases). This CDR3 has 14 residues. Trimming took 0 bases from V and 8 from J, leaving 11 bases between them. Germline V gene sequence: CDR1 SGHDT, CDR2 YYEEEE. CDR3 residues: CASSLGGTTGELFF. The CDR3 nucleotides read TGTGCCAGCAGCTTGGGGGGGACAACTGGGGAGCTGTTTTTT.

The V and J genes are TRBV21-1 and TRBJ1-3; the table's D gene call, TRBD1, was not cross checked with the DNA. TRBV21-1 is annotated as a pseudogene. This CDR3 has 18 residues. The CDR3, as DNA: TGTGCCAGCAGCACAAAGGGACACAGCCGACTCGGGGGAAACACCATATATTTT. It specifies CASSTKGHSRLGGNTIYF.

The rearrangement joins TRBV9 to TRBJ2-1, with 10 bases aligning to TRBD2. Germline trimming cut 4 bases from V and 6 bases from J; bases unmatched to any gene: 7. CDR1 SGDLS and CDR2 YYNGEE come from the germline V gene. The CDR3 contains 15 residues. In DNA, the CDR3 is TGTGCCAGCAGCCCCCCAGCGGGGGGGCTCAATGAGCAGTTCTTC. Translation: CASSPPAGGLNEQFF.

CDR3 bases: TGTGCCAGCAGCGTAGCCGCAGGATCTGGAAACACCATATATTTT. Residues: CASSVAAGSGNTIYF. The chain couples TRBV9 to TRBJ1-3, with unresolved D. Trimming stripped 0 bases from V and 1 base from J, with 8 bases between. This CDR3 has 15 residues. Germline V gene sequence: CDR1 SGDLS, CDR2 YYNGEE.

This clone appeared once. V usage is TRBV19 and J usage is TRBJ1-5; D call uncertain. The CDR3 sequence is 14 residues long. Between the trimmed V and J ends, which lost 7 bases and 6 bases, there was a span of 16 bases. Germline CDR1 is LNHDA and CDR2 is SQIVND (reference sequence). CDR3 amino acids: CASTNLLTGQPQHF. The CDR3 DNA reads TGTGCCAGTACCAATCTTTTAACCGGTCAGCCCCAGCATTTT.

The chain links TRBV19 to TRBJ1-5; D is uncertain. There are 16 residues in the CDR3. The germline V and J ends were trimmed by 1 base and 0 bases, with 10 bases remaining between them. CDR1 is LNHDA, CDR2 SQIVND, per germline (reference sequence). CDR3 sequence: CASSIGSSGSNQPQHF. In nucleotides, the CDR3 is TGTGCCAGTAGTATAGGGAGCTCCGGTAGCAATCAGCCCCAGCATTTT.

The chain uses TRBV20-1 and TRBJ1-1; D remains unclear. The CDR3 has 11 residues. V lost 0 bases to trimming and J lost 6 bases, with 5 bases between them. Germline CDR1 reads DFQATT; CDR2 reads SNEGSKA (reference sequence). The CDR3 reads CSAREGPEAFF. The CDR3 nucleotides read TGCAGTGCTAGAGAGGGCCCTGAAGCTTTCTTT.

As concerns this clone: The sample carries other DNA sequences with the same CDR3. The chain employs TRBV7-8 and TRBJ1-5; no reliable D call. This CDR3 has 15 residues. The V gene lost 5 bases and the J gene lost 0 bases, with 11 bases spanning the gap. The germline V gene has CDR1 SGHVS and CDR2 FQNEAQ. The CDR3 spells CASSRGGYSNQPQHF. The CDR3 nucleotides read TGTGCCAGCAGCCGAGGCGGGTATAGCAATCAGCCCCAGCATTTT.

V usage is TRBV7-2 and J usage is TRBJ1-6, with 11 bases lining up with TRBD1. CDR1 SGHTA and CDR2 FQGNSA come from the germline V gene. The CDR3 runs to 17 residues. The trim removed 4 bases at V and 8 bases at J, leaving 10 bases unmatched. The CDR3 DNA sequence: TGTGCCAGCAGCTCAGGTACTCCGGGACAGGGGGATTCACCCCTCCACTTT. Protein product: CASSSGTPGQGDSPLHF.

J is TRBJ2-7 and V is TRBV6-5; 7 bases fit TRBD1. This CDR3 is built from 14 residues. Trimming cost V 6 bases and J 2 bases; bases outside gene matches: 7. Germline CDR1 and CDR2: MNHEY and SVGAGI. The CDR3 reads CASRVQGKAYEQYF. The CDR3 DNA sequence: TGTGCCAGCAGAGTACAGGGGAAAGCCTACGAGCAGTACTTC.